This T cell receptor beta chain was sequenced during a study of tumor-infiltrating lymphocytes in localized non-small cell lung cancer. On the study more broadly: Several tumor histologies, both smoking statuses, and some post-neoadjuvant chemotherapy samples were included.

Sequencing used immunoSEQ multiplex PCR; TCRdb keeps in-frame clones, though not all of them. The table has some 13,000 clones, 68% seen once. The CDR3 runs 14 residues. Germline V CDR1 and CDR2: SGHNT, YYREEE (reference sequence). Between the trimmed V and J ends, which lost 1 base and 4 bases, there was a span of 10 bases. For this clone: The antigen is undetermined.

Study outcomes and limitations: Only some patients had TCR sequencing, depending on available tissue.

This TCR was sampled from a human donor with non-small cell lung cancer. This chain links TRBV5-4 with TRBJ2-3, with a possible D match to TRBD2 (6 bases). Sequenced material: uninvolved lung tissue not adjacent to the tumor. The CDR3 DNA reads as TGTGCCAGCAGCTTGATGGGAGGTGCAGATACGCAGTATTTT. Its translation: CASSLMGGADTQYF.